The rows below give T cell receptor beta chains drawn from one sample of a study of T cell clones after liver transplantation. The data were produced by immunoSEQ multiplex PCR, yet TCRdb's version contains in-frame clones alone and is incomplete. The profile covers roughly 100,000 clones, with approximately 78% appearing a single time and just under 1% taken by the ten largest. The sample consisted of CD4+ T cells from blood, taken before liver transplant. The receptors stem from a human donor who received a liver transplant. The CDR3 runs from the conserved cysteine through the conserved F or W. The D gene is left open where the match is weak. Size tells how often a clone was seen (once, few, many) or the class of an expanded clone, and some rows leave it out.

CDR3 length,J gene,D gene,clone size,V gene,CDR3 DNA,CDR3 protein
15,TRBJ2-5,.,.,TRBV5-1,TGCGCCAGCAGTTGGAATACAGGGTCTGGGGAGACCCAGTACTTC,CASSWNTGSGETQYF
15,TRBJ2-2,.,.,TRBV5-4,TGTGCCAGCAGCGTGGGGGCGCGGGACACCGGGGAGCTGTTTTTT,CASSVGARDTGELFF
15,TRBJ1-1,TRBD1,many,TRBV30,TGTGCCTGGAGCAAACCGGGACAGGGGACGGGTGAAGCTTTCTTT,CAWSKPGQGTGEAFF
15,TRBJ1-2,.,.,TRBV6-6,TGTGCCAGCAGTTATACAAGGACCTCTAACTATGGCTACACCTTC,CASSYTRTSNYGYTF
13,TRBJ1-1,.,.,TRBV7-3,TGTGCCAGCAGCGCAGGAGGGGGAACTGAAGCTTTCTTT,CASSAGGGTEAFF
14,TRBJ1-6,TRBD1,.,TRBV6-5,TGTGCCAGCAGGCCGGGACAGGCGCGATCACCCCTCCACTTT,CASRPGQARSPLHF
17,TRBJ1-1,TRBD1,.,TRBV7-8,TGTGCCAGCAGCTTATTGCCCCGGACAGGGGGCGGCACTGAAGCTTTCTTT,CASSLLPRTGGGTEAFF
16,TRBJ2-5,TRBD2,once,TRBV5-1,TGCGCCAGCAGCTTGGCCCCTAGCGGGGCCCAAGATACCCAGTACTTC,CASSLAPSGAQDTQYF
13,TRBJ2-1,.,.,TRBV27,TGTGCCAGCAGTCCCCTAAGTTACAATGAGCAGTTCTTC,CASSPLSYNEQFF
13,TRBJ1-5,.,.,TRBV2,TGTGCCAGCAGTTTGCAGGAGGGTCAGCCCCAGCATTTT,CASSLQEGQPQHF
15,TRBJ2-7,.,.,TRBV7-2,TGTGCCAGCAGCCAAGACAACACCCTCCGGAGAACAGTCGACTTC,CASSQDNTLRRTVDF
13,TRBJ1-2,.,.,TRBV4-3,TGCGCCAGCAGCCAAGATGTGGGGTATGGCTACACCTTC,CASSQDVGYGYTF
14,TRBJ2-7,TRBD2,few,TRBV6-6,TGTGCCAGCAGTGCTAGCGGGGGAGGTTACGAGCAGTACTTC,CASSASGGGYEQYF
15,TRBJ2-3,TRBD1,.,TRBV9,TGTGCCAGCAGCGACGGACAGGGGGCTTTAGATACGCAGTATTTT,CASSDGQGALDTQYF
13,TRBJ2-6,.,.,TRBV6-5,TGTGCCAGCAGTTTCACTGGGGCCAACGTCCTGACTTTC,CASSFTGANVLTF
15,TRBJ2-7,.,few,TRBV9,TGTGCCAGCAGCGTAGGGGCGGACTCACACTACGAGCAGTACTTC,CASSVGADSHYEQYF
15,TRBJ1-4,.,once,TRBV25-1,TGTGCCAGCAGTGACCCGGGACGAGGGGTTGAAAAACTGTTTTTT,CASSDPGRGVEKLFF
14,TRBJ2-2,.,.,TRBV29-1,TGCAGCGTCCCCGGGCCCCGGGCCACCGGGGAGCTGTTTTTT,CSVPGPRATGELFF
16,TRBJ2-1,TRBD2,.,TRBV19,TGTGCCAGTAGTATGACGGTGGGGACTAGCGCAGGGGAGCAGTTCTTC,CASSMTVGTSAGEQFF
12,TRBJ1-5,.,few,TRBV2,TGTGCCAGCAGTCGAATAAATCAGCCCCAGCATTTT,CASSRINQPQHF
14,TRBJ1-1,.,.,TRBV19,TGTGCCAGCGACAGAGGGATGAAGAACACTGAAGCTTTCTTT,CASDRGMKNTEAFF
13,TRBJ2-5,.,.,TRBV2,TGTGCCAGCAGTGCCCGTAATGAAGAGACCCAGTACTTC,CASSARNEETQYF
16,TRBJ2-1,.,.,TRBV6-5,TGTGCCAGCAGTTACTCGGGAGTAGACCCCTACAATGAGCAGTTCTTC,CASSYSGVDPYNEQFF
13,TRBJ1-2,.,once,TRBV5-5,TGTGCCAGCAGCCTTCGAGAAGTGCGGGGCTACACCTTC,CASSLREVRGYTF
14,TRBJ1-2,TRBD1,once,TRBV2,TGTGCCAGCAGTGATAGGCAGGGGGGCTATGGCTACACCTTC,CASSDRQGGYGYTF
13,TRBJ1-1,.,.,TRBV9,TGTGCCAGCAGCGTAGGAACGAACACTGAAGCTTTCTTT,CASSVGTNTEAFF
14,TRBJ2-5,TRBD1,.,TRBV7-2,TGTGCCAGCAGCCGGAACAGGGGCCAGGGGACCCAGTACTTC,CASSRNRGQGTQYF
14,TRBJ2-1,.,.,TRBV27,TGTGCCAGCAGTTCCCGTGGACTGAACAATGAGCAGTTCTTC,CASSSRGLNNEQFF
16,TRBJ1-2,.,.,TRBV6-5,TGTGCCAGCAGTTACTCACTTCGGCCTTCTTCGAAAGGCTACACCTTC,CASSYSLRPSSKGYTF
13,TRBJ1-1,.,.,TRBV7-8,TGTGCCAGCCTTCGACGGGTCGACACTGAAGCTTTCTTT,CASLRRVDTEAFF
16,TRBJ1-2,.,.,TRBV27,TGTGCCAGCAGTTTACGGCAGGGGACTTCGGTCTATGGCTACACCTTC,CASSLRQGTSVYGYTF
15,TRBJ2-1,.,.,TRBV6-5,TGTGCCAGCAATTACTTTAGCGTTGGGAAAGAAGAGCAGTTCTTC,CASNYFSVGKEEQFF
20,TRBJ2-1,.,.,TRBV10-1,TGCGCCAGCAGCTCCACTGCTGGGTGGGGTTGGACCCCTTCCTACAATGAGCAGTTCTTC,CASSSTAGWGWTPSYNEQFF
15,TRBJ1-4,.,once,TRBV30,TGTGCCTGGAGCGTACTGAGAGGAAATAATGAAAAACTGTTTTTT,CAWSVLRGNNEKLFF